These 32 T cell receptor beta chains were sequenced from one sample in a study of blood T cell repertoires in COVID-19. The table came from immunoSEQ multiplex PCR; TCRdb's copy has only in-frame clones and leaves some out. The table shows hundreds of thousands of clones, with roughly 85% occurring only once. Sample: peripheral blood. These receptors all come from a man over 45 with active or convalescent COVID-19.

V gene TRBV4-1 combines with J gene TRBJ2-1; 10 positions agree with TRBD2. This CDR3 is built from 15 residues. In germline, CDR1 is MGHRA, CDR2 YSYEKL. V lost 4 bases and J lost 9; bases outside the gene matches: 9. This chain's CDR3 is CASSLAQREGREQFF. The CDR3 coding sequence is TGCGCCAGCAGCCTCGCCCAGCGGGAGGGGCGTGAGCAGTTCTTC.

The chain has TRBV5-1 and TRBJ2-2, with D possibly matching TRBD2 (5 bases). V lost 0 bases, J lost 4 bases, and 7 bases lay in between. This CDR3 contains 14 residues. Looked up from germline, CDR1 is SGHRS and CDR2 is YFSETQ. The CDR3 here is CASSLARGTGELFF. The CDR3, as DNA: TGCGCCAGCAGCTTGGCTCGGGGCACCGGGGAGCTGTTTTTT.

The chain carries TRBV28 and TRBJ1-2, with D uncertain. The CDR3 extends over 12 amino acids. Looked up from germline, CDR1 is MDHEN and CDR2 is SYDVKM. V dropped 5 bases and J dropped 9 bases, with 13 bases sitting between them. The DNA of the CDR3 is TGTGCCAGCAGTACGAGGGAGTACAGCTACACCTTC. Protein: CASSTREYSYTF.

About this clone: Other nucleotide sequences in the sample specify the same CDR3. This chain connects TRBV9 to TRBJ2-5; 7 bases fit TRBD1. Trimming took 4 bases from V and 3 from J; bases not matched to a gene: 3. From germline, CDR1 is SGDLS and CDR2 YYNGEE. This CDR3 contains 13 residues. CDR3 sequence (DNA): TGTGCCAGCAGCCCCGGGACAGAAGAGACCCAGTACTTC. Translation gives CASSPGTEETQYF.

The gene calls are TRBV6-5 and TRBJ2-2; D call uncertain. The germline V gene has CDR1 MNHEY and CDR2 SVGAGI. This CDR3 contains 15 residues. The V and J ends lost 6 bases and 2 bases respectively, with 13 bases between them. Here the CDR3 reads CASSLNRANTGELFF. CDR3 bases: TGTGCCAGCAGCCTCAACAGAGCCAACACCGGGGAGCTGTTTTTT.

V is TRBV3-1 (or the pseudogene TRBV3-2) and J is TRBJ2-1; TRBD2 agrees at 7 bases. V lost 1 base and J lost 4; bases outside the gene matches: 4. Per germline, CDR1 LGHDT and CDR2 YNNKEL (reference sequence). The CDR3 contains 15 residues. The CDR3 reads CASSQGGREYNEQFF. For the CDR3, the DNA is TGTGCCAGCAGCCAAGGAGGGCGGGAGTACAATGAGCAGTTCTTC.

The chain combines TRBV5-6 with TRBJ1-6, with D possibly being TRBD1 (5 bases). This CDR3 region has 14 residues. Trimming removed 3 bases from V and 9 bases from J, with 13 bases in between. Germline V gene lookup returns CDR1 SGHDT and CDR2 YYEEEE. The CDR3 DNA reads TGTGCCAGCAGCTCGGGGGTCTACGGTTCACCCCTCCACTTT. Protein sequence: CASSSGVYGSPLHF.

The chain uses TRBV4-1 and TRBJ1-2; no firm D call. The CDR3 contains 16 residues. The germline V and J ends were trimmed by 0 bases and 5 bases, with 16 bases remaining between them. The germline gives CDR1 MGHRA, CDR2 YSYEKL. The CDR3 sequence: CASSQDSAGRWYGYTF. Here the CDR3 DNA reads TGCGCCAGCAGCCAAGATTCTGCAGGAAGATGGTATGGCTACACCTTC.

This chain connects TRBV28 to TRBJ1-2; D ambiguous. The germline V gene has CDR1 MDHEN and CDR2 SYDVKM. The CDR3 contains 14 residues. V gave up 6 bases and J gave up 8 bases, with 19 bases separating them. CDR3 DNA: TGTGCCAGCAGGCGACTGATTAGCGAGATCGGCTACACCTTC. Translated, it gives CASRRLISEIGYTF.

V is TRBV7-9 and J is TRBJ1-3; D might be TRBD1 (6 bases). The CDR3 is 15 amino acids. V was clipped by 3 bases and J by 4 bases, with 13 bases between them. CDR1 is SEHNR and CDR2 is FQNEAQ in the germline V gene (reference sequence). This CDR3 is CASSFGQQHGNTIYF. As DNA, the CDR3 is TGTGCCAGCAGCTTTGGACAGCAACACGGAAACACCATATATTTT. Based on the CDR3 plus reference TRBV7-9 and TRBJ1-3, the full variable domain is DTGVSQNPRHKITKRGQNVTFRCDPISEHNRLYWYRQTLGQGPEFLTYFQNEAQLEKSRLLSDRFSAERPKGSFSTLEIQRTEQGDSAMYLCASSFGQQHGNTIYFGEGSWLTVV.

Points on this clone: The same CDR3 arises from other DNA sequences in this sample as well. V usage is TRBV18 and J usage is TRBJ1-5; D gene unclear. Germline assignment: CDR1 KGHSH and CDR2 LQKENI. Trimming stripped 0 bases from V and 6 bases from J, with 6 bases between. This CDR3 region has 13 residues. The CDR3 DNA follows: TGTGCCAGCTCACCACCAGGAGGTCAGCCCCAGCATTTT. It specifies CASSPPGGQPQHF.

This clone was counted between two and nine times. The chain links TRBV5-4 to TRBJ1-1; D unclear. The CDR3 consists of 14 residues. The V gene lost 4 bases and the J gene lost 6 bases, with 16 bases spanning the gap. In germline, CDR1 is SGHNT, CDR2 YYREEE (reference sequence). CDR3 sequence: CASSLLTRGAEAFF. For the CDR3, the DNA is TGTGCCAGCAGCCTCCTAACCCGAGGCGCTGAAGCTTTCTTT.

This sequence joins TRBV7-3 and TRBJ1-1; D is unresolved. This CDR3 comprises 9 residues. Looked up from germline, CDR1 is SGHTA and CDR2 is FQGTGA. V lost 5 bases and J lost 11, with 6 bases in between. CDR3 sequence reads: CASSPQAFF. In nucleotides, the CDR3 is TGTGCCAGCAGCCCACAGGCTTTCTTT.

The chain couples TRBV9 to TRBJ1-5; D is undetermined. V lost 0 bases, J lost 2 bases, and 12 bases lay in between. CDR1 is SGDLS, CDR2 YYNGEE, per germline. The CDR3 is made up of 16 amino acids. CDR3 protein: CASSVARGRGNQPQHF. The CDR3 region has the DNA TGTGCCAGCAGCGTAGCTCGGGGTCGGGGCAATCAGCCCCAGCATTTT.

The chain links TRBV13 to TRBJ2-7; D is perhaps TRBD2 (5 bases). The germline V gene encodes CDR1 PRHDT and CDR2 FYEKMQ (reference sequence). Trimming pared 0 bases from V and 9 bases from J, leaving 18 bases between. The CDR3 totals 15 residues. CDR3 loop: CASSLGGVAAGVQYF. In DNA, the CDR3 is TGTGCCAGCAGCTTAGGCGGGGTAGCAGCTGGGGTGCAGTACTTC. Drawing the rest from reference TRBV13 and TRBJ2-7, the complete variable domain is AAGVIQSPRHLIKEKRETATLKCYPIPRHDTVYWYQQGPGQDPQFLISFYEKMQSDKGSIPDRFSAQQFSDYHSELNMSSLELGDSALYFCASSLGGVAAGVQYFGPGTRLTVT.

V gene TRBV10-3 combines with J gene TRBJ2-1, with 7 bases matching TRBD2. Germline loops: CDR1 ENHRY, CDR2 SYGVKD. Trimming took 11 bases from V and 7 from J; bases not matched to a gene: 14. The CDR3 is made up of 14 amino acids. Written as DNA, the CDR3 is TGTGCCGTAAGGGAGGGGCCCAAGAGGAATGAGCAGTTCTTC. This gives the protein CAVREGPKRNEQFF.

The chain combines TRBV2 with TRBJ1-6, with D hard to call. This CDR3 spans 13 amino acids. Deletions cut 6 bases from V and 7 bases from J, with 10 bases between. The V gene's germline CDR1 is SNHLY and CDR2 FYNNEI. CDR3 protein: CASRYRVNSPLHF. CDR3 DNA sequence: TGTGCCAGCAGGTACCGGGTAAATTCACCCCTCCACTTT.

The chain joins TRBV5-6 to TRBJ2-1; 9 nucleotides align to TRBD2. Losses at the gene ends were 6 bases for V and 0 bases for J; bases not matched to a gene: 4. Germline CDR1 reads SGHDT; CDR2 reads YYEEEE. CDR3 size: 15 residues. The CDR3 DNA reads TGTGCCAGCAAGATAGCGGGAGCCTCCTACAATGAGCAGTTCTTC. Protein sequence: CASKIAGASYNEQFF. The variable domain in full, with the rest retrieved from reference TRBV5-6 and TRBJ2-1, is DAGVTQSPTHLIKTRGQQVTLRCSPKSGHDTVSWYQQALGQGPQFIFQYYEEEERQRGNFPDRFSGHQFPNYSSELNVNALLLGDSALYLCASKIAGASYNEQFFGPGTRLTVL.

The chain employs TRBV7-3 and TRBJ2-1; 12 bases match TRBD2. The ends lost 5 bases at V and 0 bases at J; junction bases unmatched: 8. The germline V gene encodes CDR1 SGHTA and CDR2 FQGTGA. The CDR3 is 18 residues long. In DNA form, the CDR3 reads TGTGCCAGCAGCCCCGGGACTAGCGGGTGGAGCTCCTACAATGAGCAGTTCTTC. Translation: CASSPGTSGWSSYNEQFF.

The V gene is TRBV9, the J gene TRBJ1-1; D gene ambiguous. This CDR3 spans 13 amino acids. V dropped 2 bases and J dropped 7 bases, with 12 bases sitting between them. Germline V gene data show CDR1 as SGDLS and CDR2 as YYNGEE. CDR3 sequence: CASSVQSGSEAFF. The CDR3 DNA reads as TGTGCCAGCAGCGTTCAATCGGGGAGTGAAGCTTTCTTT.

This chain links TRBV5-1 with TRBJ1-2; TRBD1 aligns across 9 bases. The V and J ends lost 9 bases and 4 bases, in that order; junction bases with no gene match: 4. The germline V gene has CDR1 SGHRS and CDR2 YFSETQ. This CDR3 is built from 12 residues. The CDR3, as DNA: TGCGCCACCTCGACAGGGGGCTATGGCTACACCTTC. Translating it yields CATSTGGYGYTF. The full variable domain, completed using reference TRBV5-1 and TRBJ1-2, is KAGVTQTPRYLIKTRGQQVTLSCSPISGHRSVSWYQQTPGQGLQFLFEYFSETQRNKGNFPGRFSGRQFSNSRSEMNVSTLELGDSALYLCATSTGGYGYTFGSGTRLTVV.

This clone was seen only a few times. The CDR3 DNA sequence: TGTGCCAGCTCACCGTCCGGGACAGGGCTAATCTCCTACGAGCAGTACTTC. This codes for CASSPSGTGLISYEQYF. The chain is built from TRBV18 and TRBJ2-7; 9 bases agree with TRBD1. In germline, CDR1 is KGHSH, CDR2 LQKENI. The CDR3 runs 17 residues. V lost 3 bases to trimming and J lost 0 bases; unmatched junction nucleotides: 9.

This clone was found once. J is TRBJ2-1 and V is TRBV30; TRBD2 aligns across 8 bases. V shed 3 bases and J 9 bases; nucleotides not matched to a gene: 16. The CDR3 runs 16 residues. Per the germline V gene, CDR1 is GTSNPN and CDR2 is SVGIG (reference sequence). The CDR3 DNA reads TGTGCCTGGAGGGGGGAACTAGCGGACTCCTTCGGTGAGCAGTTCTTC. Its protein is CAWRGELADSFGEQFF. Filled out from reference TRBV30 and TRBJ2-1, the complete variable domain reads SQTIHQWPATLVQPVGSPLSLECTVEGTSNPNLYWYRQAAGRGLQLLFYSVGIGQISSEVPQNLSASRPQDRQFILSSKKLLLSDSGFYLCAWRGELADSFGEQFFGPGTRLTVL.

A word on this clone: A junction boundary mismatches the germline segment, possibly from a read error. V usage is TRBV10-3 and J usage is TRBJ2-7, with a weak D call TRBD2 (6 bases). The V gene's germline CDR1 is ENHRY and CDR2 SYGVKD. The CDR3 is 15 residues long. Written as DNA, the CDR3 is TGTGCCATCAGTGAGTTGCGGGACCGGTCCTTCGAGCAGTACTTC. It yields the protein CAISELRDRSFEQYF.

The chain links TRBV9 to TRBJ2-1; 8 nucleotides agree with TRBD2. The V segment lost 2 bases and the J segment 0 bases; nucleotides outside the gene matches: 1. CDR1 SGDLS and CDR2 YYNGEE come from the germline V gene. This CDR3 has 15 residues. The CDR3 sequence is CASSVSGNSYNEQFF. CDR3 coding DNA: TGTGCCAGCAGCGTTAGCGGGAACTCCTACAATGAGCAGTTCTTC.

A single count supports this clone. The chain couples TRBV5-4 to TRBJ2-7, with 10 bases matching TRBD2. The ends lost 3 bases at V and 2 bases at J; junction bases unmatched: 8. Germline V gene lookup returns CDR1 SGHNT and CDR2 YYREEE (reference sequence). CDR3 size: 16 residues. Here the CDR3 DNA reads TGTGCCAGCAGCTCGAATAGCGGGAGGCCTCCCTACGAGCAGTACTTC. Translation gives CASSSNSGRPPYEQYF.

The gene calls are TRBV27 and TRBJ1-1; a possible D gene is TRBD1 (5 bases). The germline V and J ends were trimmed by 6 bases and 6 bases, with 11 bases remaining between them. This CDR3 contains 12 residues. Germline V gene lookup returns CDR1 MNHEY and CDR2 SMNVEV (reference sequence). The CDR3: CASSGGGAEAFF. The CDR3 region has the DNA TGTGCCAGCAGCGGGGGGGGAGCTGAAGCTTTCTTT.

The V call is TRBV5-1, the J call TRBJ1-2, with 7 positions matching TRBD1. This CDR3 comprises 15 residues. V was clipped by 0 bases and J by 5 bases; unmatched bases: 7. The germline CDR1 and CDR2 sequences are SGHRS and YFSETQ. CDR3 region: CASSLDPDRVYGYTF. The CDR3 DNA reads TGCGCCAGCAGCTTGGACCCTGACAGGGTTTATGGCTACACCTTC.

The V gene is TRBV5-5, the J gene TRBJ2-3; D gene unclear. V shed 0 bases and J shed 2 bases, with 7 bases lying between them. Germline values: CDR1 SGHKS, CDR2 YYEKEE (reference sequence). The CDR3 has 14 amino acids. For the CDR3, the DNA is TGTGCCAGCAGCTTGGCGTCTCTCACAGATACGCAGTATTTT. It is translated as CASSLASLTDTQYF.

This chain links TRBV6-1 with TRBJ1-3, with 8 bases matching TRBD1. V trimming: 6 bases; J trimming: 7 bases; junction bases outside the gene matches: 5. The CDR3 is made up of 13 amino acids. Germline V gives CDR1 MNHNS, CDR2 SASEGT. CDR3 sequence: CASSATGANTIYF. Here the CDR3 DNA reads TGTGCCAGCAGCGCGACAGGGGCGAACACCATATATTTT.

The CDR3 is CASSPRAGTGNTGELFF. In nucleotides, the CDR3 is TGTGCCAGCTCACCGCGGGCCGGGACAGGGAACACCGGGGAGCTGTTTTTT. V and J are TRBV18 and TRBJ2-2, with 8 bases lining up with TRBD1. The CDR3 extends over 17 amino acids. The germline V gene encodes CDR1 KGHSH and CDR2 LQKENI. V gave up 3 bases and J gave up 1 base; unmatched junction bases: 7.

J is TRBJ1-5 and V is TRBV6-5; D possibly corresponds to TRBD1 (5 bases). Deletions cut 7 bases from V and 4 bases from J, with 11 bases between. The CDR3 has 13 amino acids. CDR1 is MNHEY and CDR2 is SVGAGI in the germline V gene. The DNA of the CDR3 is TGTGCCAGCACGGCGGGACGGAATCAGCCCCAGCATTTT. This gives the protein CASTAGRNQPQHF.